Below are 19 T cell receptor beta chains sequenced from a single sample in a study of T cell responses to AZD1222 COVID-19 vaccine. Some clones are missing from TCRdb's copy, which holds only in-frame ones; the method was immunoSEQ multiplex PCR. The table includes over 50,000 clones, around 80% detected once. Sequenced here: peripheral blood, sampled 28 days after the second AZD1222 dose. The receptors come from an adult who received the AZD1222 COVID-19 vaccine.

This clone was counted between two and nine times. The V and J genes are TRBV28 and TRBJ1-4; D remains unclear. Germline V CDR1 and CDR2: MDHEN, SYDVKM. This CDR3 has 15 residues. Between the trimmed V and J ends, which lost 7 bases and 4 bases, there was a span of 16 bases. CDR3 sequence reads: CASTYSGRYNEKLFF. The CDR3 DNA is TGTGCCAGCACCTATTCCGGGAGATATAATGAAAAACTGTTTTTT. Drawing the rest from reference TRBV28 and TRBJ1-4, the complete variable domain is DVKVTQSSRYLVKRTGEKVFLECVQDMDHENMFWYRQDPGLGLRLIYFSYDVKMKEKGDIPEGYSVSREKKERFSLILESASTNQTSMYLCASTYSGRYNEKLFFGSGTQLSVL.

This CDR3 is CASSQDPAALGGDYGYTF. CDR3 coding DNA: TGTGCCAGCAGCCAAGACCCCGCCGCTTTAGGGGGAGACTATGGCTACACCTTC. V is TRBV3-1 (or the pseudogene TRBV3-2) and J is TRBJ1-2, with D possibly TRBD1 on 6 matching bases. This CDR3 region has 18 residues. The germline V gene has CDR1 LGHDT and CDR2 YNNKEL (reference sequence). V was trimmed by 0 bases and J by 3 bases, leaving 20 bases between them.

The genes are TRBV30 and TRBJ1-2, with 10 bases matching TRBD1. Germline loops: CDR1 GTSNPN, CDR2 SVGIG (reference sequence). Trimming at V came to 7 bases and at J to 4 bases, leaving 3 bases not matched to a gene. The CDR3 extends over 12 amino acids. The CDR3 loop reads CALTGGSYGYTF. CDR3 in DNA: TGTGCCTTGACAGGGGGCAGCTATGGCTACACCTTC.

The chain is built from TRBV6-6 and TRBJ2-3; 9 bases are a match to TRBD2. Germline V lookup: CDR1 MNHNY, CDR2 SVGAGI (reference sequence). V gave up 6 bases and J gave up 4 bases; unmatched junction bases: 5. This CDR3 spans 14 amino acids. The DNA of the CDR3 is TGTGCCAGCAGCCCCGGACTAGCGTCAGATACGCAGTATTTT. Its protein is CASSPGLASDTQYF.

The gene calls are TRBV2 and TRBJ2-7; D not resolved. Trimming took 6 bases from V and 2 from J, leaving 8 bases between them. The CDR3 consists of 12 residues. Germline V gene lookup returns CDR1 SNHLY and CDR2 FYNNEI. CDR3 DNA: TGTGCCAGCAGCGCGACCGCCTACGAGCAGTACGTC. This encodes CASSATAYEQYV.

V is TRBV5-1 and J is TRBJ1-1, with D possibly being TRBD1 (6 bases). Trimming cost V 5 bases and J 4 bases, with 12 bases left between them. Germline V gives CDR1 SGHRS, CDR2 YFSETQ. CDR3 length: 13 amino acids. CDR3 coding DNA: TGCGCCAGCAGTTCGGCGGGGGCCACTGAAGCTTTCTTT. This gives the protein CASSSAGATEAFF.

The chain has TRBV28 and TRBJ2-7, with D possibly called TRBD1 or TRBD2 (5 bases each). With 5 bases removed from V and 0 bases from J, the gap between germline ends came to 14 bases. The CDR3 consists of 15 residues. Germline CDR1 and CDR2: MDHEN and SYDVKM. CDR3 nucleotides: TGTGCCAGCAGTGGTCCTTCGAGGGGCTCCTACGAGCAGTACTTC. This translates into CASSGPSRGSYEQYF.

The chain recombines TRBV5-1 with TRBJ2-5; D might be TRBD2 (6 bases). CDR1 and CDR2 from the germline V gene are SGHRS and YFSETQ. The CDR3 is 16 residues long. The V and J ends lost 2 bases and 5 bases respectively, with 19 bases between them. CDR3 DNA sequence: TGCGCCAGCAGCTTCCTCGGCCTCGGTCGGGGGGAGACCCAGTACTTC. It is translated as CASSFLGLGRGETQYF.

This sequence joins TRBV11-2 and TRBJ1-3, with D unresolved. CDR1 and CDR2 from the germline V gene are SGHAT and FQNNGV. V gave up 5 bases and J gave up 8 bases, with 13 bases separating them. The CDR3 covers 13 residues. Here the CDR3 DNA reads TGTGCCAGCAGCCGAAGCCATCGGGACACCATATATTTT. It codes for CASSRSHRDTIYF.

The DNA of the CDR3 is TGTGCCAGCTCACCAGGGACAGGGAGAATGGGCAATCAGCCCCAGCATTTT. It specifies CASSPGTGRMGNQPQHF. The chain couples TRBV18 to TRBJ1-5, with 9 bases identical to TRBD1. There are 17 residues in the CDR3. Germline CDR1 KGHSH, CDR2 LQKENI. After removal of 2 bases from V and 2 bases from J, the junction contained 7 bases not matched to a gene.

This chain joins TRBV6-6 and TRBJ2-7, with a possible D match to TRBD2 (6 bases). Trimming pared 5 bases from V and 2 bases from J, leaving 16 bases between. Per germline, CDR1 MNHNY and CDR2 SVGAGI (reference sequence). There are 15 residues in the CDR3. The CDR3 loop is CASSLTTGRTYEQYV. In DNA, the CDR3 is TGTGCCAGCAGTCTTACGACTGGGAGGACCTACGAGCAGTACGTC.

The chain combines TRBV7-8 with TRBJ1-1; the D gene is possibly TRBD1 (5 bases). Germline assignment: CDR1 SGHVS and CDR2 FQNEAQ. This CDR3 region has 14 residues. V was trimmed by 5 bases and J by 4 bases, leaving 14 bases between them. The CDR3 DNA sequence: TGTGCCAGCAGCCCAGGCGGTGGGGGCACTGAAGCTTTCTTT. Translating it yields CASSPGGGGTEAFF. The complete variable domain, with remaining parts taken from reference TRBV7-8 and TRBJ1-1, reads GAGVSQSPRYKVAKRGQDVALRCDPISGHVSLFWYQQALGQGPEFLTYFQNEAQLDKSGLPSDRFFAERPEGSVSTLKIQRTQQEDSAVYLCASSPGGGGTEAFFGQGTRLTVV.

The chain links TRBV11-2 to TRBJ1-5; D is ambiguous. Germline CDR1 and CDR2: SGHAT and FQNNGV. The CDR3 is 14 residues long. With 2 bases removed from V and 3 bases from J, the gap between germline ends came to 8 bases. This chain's CDR3 is CASSLPGTNQPQHF. The CDR3 region has the DNA TGTGCCAGCAGCTTACCGGGCACCAATCAGCCCCAGCATTTT.

The CDR3 DNA follows: TGTGCCAGCACTAACGGACAGGGGGCAACAGATACGCAGTATTTT. Translated, it gives CASTNGQGATDTQYF. The J gene is TRBJ2-3, the V gene TRBV6-5; TRBD1 agrees at 11 bases. Germline V CDR1 and CDR2: MNHEY, SVGAGI. The ends lost 7 bases at V and 3 bases at J; junction bases unmatched: 6. The length of the CDR3 is 15 residues.

The genes are TRBV24-1 and TRBJ1-5; weak D call: TRBD1 (6 bases). The CDR3 is 15 residues long. With 2 bases removed from V and 5 bases from J, the gap between germline ends came to 12 bases. The germline CDR1 and CDR2 sequences are KGHDR and SFDVKD. In DNA form, the CDR3 reads TGTGCCACCAGTGATTCCCGGGACATGTATCAGCCCCAGCATTTT. It is translated as CATSDSRDMYQPQHF.

This chain uses TRBV7-2 with TRBJ1-3; 9 bases line up with TRBD1. The CDR3 extends over 15 amino acids. Germline loops: CDR1 SGHTA, CDR2 FQGNSA. V lost 6 bases and J lost 4; bases outside the gene matches: 7. Here the CDR3 DNA reads TGTGCCAGCAGACTACAGGGGGCGGGCGGAAACACCATATATTTT. Translation: CASRLQGAGGNTIYF.

The chain uses TRBV3-1 (or the pseudogene TRBV3-2) and TRBJ2-1; D unclear. Trimming stripped 1 base from V and 6 bases from J, with 7 bases between. This CDR3 spans 13 amino acids. Germline assignment: CDR1 LGHDT and CDR2 YNNKEL (reference sequence). In DNA, the CDR3 is TGTGCCAGCAGCCAAGGCTTCGCCAATGAGCAGTTCTTC. Its translation: CASSQGFANEQFF.

This chain links TRBV11-2 with TRBJ2-5; 10 bases fit TRBD1. This CDR3 is built from 15 residues. V shed 4 bases, J shed 1 base, and the junction held 3 bases outside the gene matches. Looked up from germline, CDR1 is SGHAT and CDR2 is FQNNGV. The CDR3 nucleotides read TGTGCCAGCAGCTCGGGACAGGGGAGCCAAGAGACCCAGTACTTC. As protein: CASSSGQGSQETQYF.

The chain has TRBV7-2 and TRBJ1-5; D possibly corresponds to TRBD1 (6 bases). The ends were cut back, 0 bases at V and 1 base at J, with 13 bases in the middle. This CDR3 comprises 17 residues. Germline values: CDR1 SGHTA, CDR2 FQGNSA. This chain's CDR3 is CASSLALGGASNQPQHF. DNA for the CDR3: TGTGCCAGCAGCTTAGCCCTCGGGGGCGCGAGCAATCAGCCCCAGCATTTT. Using reference TRBV7-2 and TRBJ1-5 for the parts outside the CDR3, the full variable domain is GAGVSQSPSNKVTEKGKDVELRCDPISGHTALYWYRQSLGQGLEFLIYFQGNSAPDKSGLPSDRFSAERTGGSVSTLTIQRTQQEDSAVYLCASSLALGGASNQPQHFGDGTRLSIL.